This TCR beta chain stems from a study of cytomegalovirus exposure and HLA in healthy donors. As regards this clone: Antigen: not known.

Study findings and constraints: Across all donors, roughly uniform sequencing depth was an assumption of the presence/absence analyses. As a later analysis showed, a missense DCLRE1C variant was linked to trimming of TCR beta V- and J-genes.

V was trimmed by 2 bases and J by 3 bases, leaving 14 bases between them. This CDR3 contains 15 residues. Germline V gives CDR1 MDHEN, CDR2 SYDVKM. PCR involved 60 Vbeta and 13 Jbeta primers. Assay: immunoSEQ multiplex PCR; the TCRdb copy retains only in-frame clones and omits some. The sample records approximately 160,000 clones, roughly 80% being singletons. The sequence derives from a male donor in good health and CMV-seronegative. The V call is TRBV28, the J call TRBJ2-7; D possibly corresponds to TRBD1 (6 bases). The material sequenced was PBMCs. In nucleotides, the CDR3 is TGTGCCAGCAGTTTAGAATGGACAGTCGACTACGAGCAGTACTTC. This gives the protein CASSLEWTVDYEQYF. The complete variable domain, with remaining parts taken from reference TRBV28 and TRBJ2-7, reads DVKVTQSSRYLVKRTGEKVFLECVQDMDHENMFWYRQDPGLGLRLIYFSYDVKMKEKGDIPEGYSVSREKKERFSLILESASTNQTSMYLCASSLEWTVDYEQYFGPGTRLTVT.